What follows are 21 T cell receptor beta chains derived from one specimen sequenced in a study of neurological immune-mediated disorders. TCRdb re-analysed the 5' RACE reads in MiXCR, keeping a single row per CDR3 protein. This table has about 50,000 distinct CDR3 sequences, 10% to 13% appearing once. Sequencing was carried out using PBMCs. These receptors were taken from a middle-aged woman with HTLV-1-associated myelopathy (HAM/TSP).

In this sample, this clonotype turned up many times. J is TRBJ2-4 and V is TRBV12-3 or TRBV12-4; 7 bases match TRBD1. The CDR3 consists of 15 residues. J gave up 0 bases and V 3 bases, and 2 bases lay outside the gene matches. The CDR3 sequence is CASSFRGTAKNIQYF. Written as DNA, the CDR3 is TGTGCCAGCAGTTTCAGGGGGACAGCCAAAAACATTCAGTACTTC.

This clonotype has a single count. A clone one base away is much larger, so this may be a read error. This chain's CDR3 is CASSFATEAFF. CDR3 sequence (DNA): TGTGCCAGCAGCTTCGCCACTGAAGCTTTCTTT. This chain connects TRBV11-3 to TRBJ1-1, with D unresolved. The germline CDR1 and CDR2 sequences are SGHNT and YENEEA. The CDR3 is 11 residues long. V was pared by 3 bases and J by 4 bases, with 3 bases between.

This clonotype was detected many times. The chain joins TRBV24-1 to TRBJ1-1, with D possibly matching TRBD1 (5 bases). The CDR3 is made up of 15 amino acids. The V and J ends lost 2 bases and 5 bases respectively, with 14 bases between them. Germline CDR1 KGHDR, CDR2 SFDVKD. As DNA, the CDR3 is TGTGCCACCAGTGATTCCCGAAGGGGAGGGACTGAAGCTTTCTTT. Translated: CATSDSRRGGTEAFF.

The sample holds a few counts of this clonotype. The rearrangement links TRBV28 to TRBJ1-5; D is perhaps TRBD1 (6 bases). Trimming removed 1 base from V and 6 bases from J, with 16 bases in between. Germline V gives CDR1 MDHEN, CDR2 SYDVKM. CDR3 size: 16 residues. The chain's CDR3 is CASSLFNRVGGQPQHF. CDR3 DNA: TGTGCCAGCAGTTTATTTAACAGGGTGGGAGGTCAGCCCCAGCATTTT.

This clonotype was detected ten times or more. J is TRBJ2-7 and V is TRBV20-1, with TRBD1 identical over 8 bases. The CDR3 consists of 12 residues. Trimming at V came to 4 bases and at J to 5 bases, leaving 4 bases not matched to a gene. Germline-derived CDR1 and CDR2 are DFQATT and SNEGSKA (reference sequence). The CDR3 reads CSAIQGANEQYF. Written as DNA, the CDR3 is TGCAGTGCTATCCAGGGGGCGAACGAGCAGTACTTC.

This clonotype was recorded at least ten times. DNA of the CDR3: TGCGCCAGCAGCCAAGGGGCACTACTAGCGTATAGCACAGATACGCAGTATTTT. It translates to CASSQGALLAYSTDTQYF. The rearrangement uses TRBV4-1 and TRBJ2-3; 7 nucleotides line up with TRBD2. Germline trimming cut 1 base from V and 0 bases from J; bases unmatched to any gene: 10. Germline V gene lookup returns CDR1 MGHRA and CDR2 YSYEKL. The CDR3 spans 18 residues.

This clonotype was seen ten or more times. V and J are TRBV25-1 and TRBJ2-5; no definite D call. Germline CDR1 reads MGHDK; CDR2 reads SYGVNS. The CDR3 is 16 residues long. Between the trimmed V and J ends, which lost 2 bases and 3 bases, there was a span of 16 bases. DNA for the CDR3: TGTGCCAGCAGTGAAAGGAAGCTACTAATAAAAGAGACCCAGTACTTC. Translated: CASSERKLLIKETQYF.

Many counts were recorded for this clonotype. The chain carries TRBV3-1 and TRBJ1-6; 7 bases fit TRBD1. The CDR3 is 15 amino acids. CDR1 is LGHDT and CDR2 is YNNKEL in the germline V gene (reference sequence). J lost 9 bases, V lost 4 bases, and 9 bases had no gene match. The CDR3 is CASSPTRQGGSPLHF. The CDR3 nucleotides read TGTGCCAGCAGCCCCACCCGACAGGGTGGTTCACCCCTCCACTTT.

In DNA, the CDR3 is TGTGCCATCAGGGTGACAGGGGGCCAGGACGAGCAGTACTTC. Protein: CAIRVTGGQDEQYF. V usage is TRBV10-3 and J usage is TRBJ2-7; TRBD1 agrees at 10 bases. V was clipped by 6 bases and J by 5 bases; unmatched bases: 7. The CDR3 is 14 amino acids. Germline V gene data show CDR1 as ENHRY and CDR2 as SYGVKD.

This clonotype has at least ten counts. V usage is TRBV5-1 and J usage is TRBJ2-1; TRBD2 aligns across 10 bases. V shed 4 bases and J 1 base; nucleotides not matched to a gene: 8. CDR1 and CDR2 (germline): SGHRS, YFSETQ. The CDR3 has 17 residues. The CDR3 region has the DNA TGCGCCAGCAGCCACGTTTTAGCGGGGGGTTCCTACAATGAGCAGTTCTTC. Protein product: CASSHVLAGGSYNEQFF. Supplemented by reference TRBV5-1 and TRBJ2-1, the full variable domain reads KAGVTQTPRYLIKTRGQQVTLSCSPISGHRSVSWYQQTPGQGLQFLFEYFSETQRNKGNFPGRFSGRQFSNSRSEMNVSTLELGDSALYLCASSHVLAGGSYNEQFFGPGTRLTVL.

This clonotype has a count of ten or more. V usage is TRBV12-3 or TRBV12-4 and J usage is TRBJ1-2; D is unresolved. Deletions cut 6 bases from V and 2 bases from J, with 13 bases between. This CDR3 spans 14 amino acids. The CDR3 nucleotides read TGTGCCAGCAGCACACGATTACGGAACTATGGCTACACCTTC. It is translated as CASSTRLRNYGYTF.

This clonotype was seen repeatedly, ten times or more. This chain links TRBV5-6 with TRBJ1-4; no clear D. Between the trimmed V and J ends, which lost 3 bases and 8 bases, there was a span of 20 bases. This CDR3 contains 16 residues. Germline lookup yields CDR1 SGHDT and CDR2 YYEEEE. The CDR3 DNA is TGTGCCAGCAGCTCGGTTAGGACCGGCGTGAGAGAAAAACTGTTTTTT. Protein sequence: CASSSVRTGVREKLFF.

The table lists this clonotype with many counts. The rearrangement joins TRBV4-2 to TRBJ2-5; tentatively, D is TRBD2 (6 bases). The CDR3 is made up of 13 amino acids. The V and J ends lost 3 bases and 7 bases respectively, with 12 bases between them. Germline V gives CDR1 LGHNA, CDR2 YNFKEQ. Written as DNA, the CDR3 is TGTGCCAGCAGCCAGCGTCTCGGGGGGACCCAGTACTTC. It yields the protein CASSQRLGGTQYF.

This clonotype appeared many times. The chain employs TRBV12-3 or TRBV12-4 and TRBJ2-5, with D unclear. Trimming removed 3 bases from V and 3 bases from J, with 2 bases in between. CDR3 size: 11 residues. CDR3 in DNA: TGTGCCAGCAGTTTCAAAGAGACCCAGTACTTC. Translation gives CASSFKETQYF.

As for this clonotype: The conserved closing phenylalanine or tryptophan is absent in this CDR3, likely reflecting a read error. The DNA is left out, because the CDR3 cannot be placed on it with certainty; the CDR3 is given as TCRdb lists it. J is TRBJ2-1 and V is TRBV5-1; no DNA check was done on the table's D call, TRBD1. CDR1 SGHRS and CDR2 YFSETQ come from the germline V gene. The CDR3 region is 12 residues in length, termini included. CDR3 sequence reads: CASSLEPGPLLL.

This clonotype was detected ten times or more. The V and J genes are TRBV20-1 and TRBJ2-2; 9 bases match TRBD2. Germline CDR1 reads DFQATT; CDR2 reads SNEGSKA (reference sequence). V gave up 3 bases and J gave up 5 bases; unmatched junction bases: 4. The CDR3 is made up of 14 amino acids. CDR3: CSASNSGGTGELFF. As DNA, the CDR3 is TGCAGTGCTAGCAATAGCGGGGGAACCGGGGAGCTGTTTTTT.

The J gene is TRBJ1-2, the V gene TRBV20-1, with D perhaps matching TRBD1 (5 bases). CDR3 size: 13 residues. V was shortened by 3 bases and J by 4 bases, with 12 bases between the two germline ends. Looked up from germline, CDR1 is DFQATT and CDR2 is SNEGSKA (reference sequence). CDR3 in DNA: TGCAGTGCTAGTGTCAGGGAAGGCTATGGCTACACCTTC. Its protein is CSASVREGYGYTF.

This clonotype was observed at least ten times. The chain uses TRBV5-1 and TRBJ1-3; no clear D gene. This CDR3 has 15 residues. Germline V gives CDR1 SGHRS, CDR2 YFSETQ. Trimming left V 0 bases short and J 0 bases short, with 7 bases between. CDR3 amino acids: CASSLGDNSGNTIYF. The CDR3 DNA follows: TGCGCCAGCAGCTTGGGAGACAACTCTGGAAACACCATATATTTT. Filled out from reference TRBV5-1 and TRBJ1-3, the complete variable domain reads KAGVTQTPRYLIKTRGQQVTLSCSPISGHRSVSWYQQTPGQGLQFLFEYFSETQRNKGNFPGRFSGRQFSNSRSEMNVSTLELGDSALYLCASSLGDNSGNTIYFGEGSWLTVV.

This clonotype was counted ten times or more. V usage is TRBV7-2 and J usage is TRBJ2-5; possibly TRBD1 or TRBD2 for D (5 bases each). CDR1 SGHTA and CDR2 FQGNSA come from the germline V gene. The germline V and J ends were trimmed by 8 bases and 1 base, with 14 bases remaining between them. This CDR3 contains 14 residues. In DNA form, the CDR3 reads TGTGCCAGCCGCCAGGGACCCCTCCAAGAGACCCAGTACTTC. Its translation: CASRQGPLQETQYF.

This clonotype has ten or more counts. The chain is built from TRBV3-1 and TRBJ1-2; 12 bases line up with TRBD1. V shed 5 bases and J 4 bases; nucleotides not matched to a gene: 11. This CDR3 spans 17 amino acids. Germline V gene sequence: CDR1 LGHDT, CDR2 YNNKEL (reference sequence). CDR3 in amino acids: CASSSPGQGADLYGYTF. The CDR3 nucleotides are TGTGCCAGCAGCTCCCCGGGACAGGGGGCTGATCTCTATGGCTACACCTTC.

This clonotype was counted ten times or more. V and J are TRBV4-1 and TRBJ2-2; TRBD1 agrees at 8 bases. The V gene's germline CDR1 is MGHRA and CDR2 YSYEKL. CDR3 length: 16 amino acids. V shed 2 bases, J shed 4 bases, and the junction held 6 bases outside the gene matches. Written as DNA, the CDR3 is TGCGCCAGCAGCCAAACGAAGACAGGGGTCACCGGGGAGCTGTTTTTT. Its translation is CASSQTKTGVTGELFF.